The 7 T cell receptor beta chains given below trace back to one sample, sequenced in a study of response to subunit inactivated influenza vaccine. One entry per CDR3 protein results from TCRdb running MiXCR on the RT-PCR reads. The sample yields about 540,000 distinct CDR3 sequences, 20% to 25% seen once. These sequences were also reported in another study, on T cells expressing NK-cell markers. That paper states: Libraries used 5'RACE template switching adding universal primer site and UMIs.

The specimen was CD4+ T cells sorted from PBMCs, collected roughly 12 days after vaccination. These receptors were collected from a man between 45 and 60 years old who received an inactivated influenza vaccine.

The rearrangement uses TRBV4-2 and TRBJ2-1; possible D gene TRBD2, 5 bases. CDR1 and CDR2 (germline): LGHNA, YNFKEQ. The V gene lost 3 bases and the J gene lost 9 bases, with 12 bases spanning the gap. The CDR3 sequence is 13 residues long. CDR3 nucleotides: TGTGCCAGCAGCCACGATACTAGAGGTGAGCAGTTCTTC. Residues: CASSHDTRGEQFF.

The genes are TRBV5-6 and TRBJ2-7; D not certain. The CDR3 is 15 amino acids. Germline V lookup: CDR1 SGHDT, CDR2 YYEEEE. V lost 3 bases to trimming and J lost 2 bases, with 15 bases between them. The CDR3 sequence: CASSSLQKRPYEQYF. DNA of the CDR3: TGTGCCAGCAGCTCACTACAGAAGCGACCCTACGAGCAGTACTTC.

This clonotype was recorded a few times. The DNA of the CDR3 is TGTGCCAGCAGCTTAAGCTGGGGAATAGGGGAAAAACTGTTTTTT. Its protein product is CASSLSWGIGEKLFF. This sequence joins TRBV7-2 and TRBJ1-4; D is unresolved. CDR3 size: 15 residues. V lost 2 bases and J lost 8, with 15 bases in between. Germline CDR1 SGHTA, CDR2 FQGNSA.

This clonotype has at least ten counts. The J gene is TRBJ2-7, the V gene TRBV7-9, with D perhaps TRBD1 (5 bases). V dropped 4 bases and J dropped 0 bases, with 13 bases sitting between them. CDR1 and CDR2 from the germline V gene are SEHNR and FQNEAQ (reference sequence). The CDR3 covers 15 residues. The CDR3, as DNA: TGTGCCAGCAGCTGGCCAGGGCAGGGCTCCTACGAGCAGTACTTC. It is translated as CASSWPGQGSYEQYF.

This clonotype was detected only a few times. V gene TRBV10-3 combines with J gene TRBJ2-4, with unresolved D. The CDR3 has 16 amino acids. Germline CDR1 ENHRY, CDR2 SYGVKD. V dropped 1 base and J dropped 0 bases, with 10 bases sitting between them. The DNA for the CDR3 is TGTGCCATCAGTGAGTTCCAAGGTTTAGCCAAAAACATTCAGTACTTC. Amino acids: CAISEFQGLAKNIQYF.

This clonotype appeared many times. The genes are TRBV28 and TRBJ2-2; the match to TRBD2 covers 10 bases. The CDR3 totals 15 residues. Germline V gene data show CDR1 as MDHEN and CDR2 as SYDVKM. V shed 5 bases, J shed 5 bases, and the junction held 5 bases outside the gene matches. The CDR3 coding sequence is TGTGCCAGCAGTGTTAGCGGGGGGCGGACCGGGGAGCTGTTTTTT. It is translated as CASSVSGGRTGELFF.

This clonotype came up once. V gene TRBV20-1 combines with J gene TRBJ1-2, with D perhaps matching TRBD1 (6 bases). CDR1 is DFQATT, CDR2 SNEGSKA, per germline (reference sequence). V gave up 1 base and J gave up 2 bases, with 14 bases separating them. CDR3 length equals 15 residues. As DNA, the CDR3 is TGCAGTGCTAGAGTTCGGACAGCGGACAACTATGGCTACACCTTC. Its protein product is CSARVRTADNYGYTF.